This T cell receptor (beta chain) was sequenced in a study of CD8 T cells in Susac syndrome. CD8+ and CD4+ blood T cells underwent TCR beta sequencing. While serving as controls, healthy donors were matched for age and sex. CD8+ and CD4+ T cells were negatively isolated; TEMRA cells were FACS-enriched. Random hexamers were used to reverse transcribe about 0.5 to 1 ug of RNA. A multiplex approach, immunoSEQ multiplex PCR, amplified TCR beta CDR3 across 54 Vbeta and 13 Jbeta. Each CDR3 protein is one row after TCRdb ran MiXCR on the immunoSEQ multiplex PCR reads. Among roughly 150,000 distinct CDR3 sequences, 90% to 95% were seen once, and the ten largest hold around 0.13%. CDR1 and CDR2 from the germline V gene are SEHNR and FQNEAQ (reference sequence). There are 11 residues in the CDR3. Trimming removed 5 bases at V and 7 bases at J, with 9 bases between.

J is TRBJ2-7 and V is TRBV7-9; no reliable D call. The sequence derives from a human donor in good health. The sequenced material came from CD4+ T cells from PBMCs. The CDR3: CASSPGEEQYF. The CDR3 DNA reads TGTGCCAGCAGCCCCGGCGAGGAGCAGTACTTC.